Presented here are 31 T cell receptor beta chains from one specimen sequenced in a study of monozygotic twins with cystic fibrosis. Profiling relied on immunoSEQ multiplex PCR, and the TCRdb table lists in-frame clones only, not all of them. The sample lists 18,000 or so clones, more than 80% occurring once. The sample taken for sequencing was blood. These receptor sequences come from a girl aged 2 to 10 with cystic fibrosis.

V gene TRBV27 combines with J gene TRBJ1-4, with D tentatively TRBD1 (5 bases). CDR3 length: 16 residues. The V gene lost 5 bases and the J gene lost 8 bases, with 21 bases spanning the gap. CDR1 MNHEY and CDR2 SMNVEV come from the germline V gene (reference sequence). The CDR3 spells CASSPGVGRWGEKLFF. Here the CDR3 DNA reads TGTGCCAGCAGTCCCGGAGTCGGCAGGTGGGGGGAAAAACTGTTTTTT.

V usage is TRBV9 and J usage is TRBJ2-1, with 10 bases lining up with TRBD2. Germline loops: CDR1 SGDLS, CDR2 YYNGEE. The CDR3 loop spans 16 amino acids. Trimming cost V 2 bases and J 5 bases; bases outside gene matches: 7. CDR3 sequence reads: CASSVGLAGADNEQFF. Here the CDR3 DNA reads TGTGCCAGCAGCGTTGGTCTAGCGGGAGCCGACAATGAGCAGTTCTTC. The variable domain in full, completed from reference TRBV9 and TRBJ2-1, reads DSGVTQTPKHLITATGQRVTLRCSPRSGDLSVYWYQQSLDQGLQFLIQYYNGEERAKGNILERFSAQQFPDLHSELNLSSLELGDSALYFCASSVGLAGADNEQFFGPGTRLTVL.

The chain links TRBV4-1 to TRBJ2-1; 7 positions match TRBD1. V lost 1 base and J lost 9; bases outside the gene matches: 12. This CDR3 is built from 16 residues. The germline V gene has CDR1 MGHRA and CDR2 YSYEKL. The CDR3 DNA sequence: TGCGCCAGCAGCCAAGGAACCGGGACAGTCCTTTTTGAGCAGTTCTTC. Translated: CASSQGTGTVLFEQFF.

The rearrangement uses TRBV5-6 and TRBJ2-1, with D perhaps given as TRBD1 or TRBD2 (5 bases each). This CDR3 is built from 14 residues. Trimming shortened V by 4 bases and J by 2 bases, and 10 bases separated the two germline ends. Germline lookup yields CDR1 SGHDT and CDR2 YYEEEE. DNA of the CDR3: TGTGCCAGCAGCCCGGGACCTACCTACAATGAGCAGTTCTTC. It is translated as CASSPGPTYNEQFF.

This chain links TRBV2 with TRBJ2-5, with 8 bases identical to TRBD1. J gave up 3 bases and V 9 bases, and 6 bases lay outside the gene matches. The germline CDR1 and CDR2 sequences are SNHLY and FYNNEI. There are 13 residues in the CDR3. CDR3 bases: TGTGCCAGAAATGCGGACAGGGAAGAGACCCAGTACTTC. Translation: CARNADREETQYF.

The gene calls are TRBV9 and TRBJ2-4; 7 bases fit TRBD2. The CDR3 extends over 17 amino acids. Germline-derived CDR1 and CDR2 are SGDLS and YYNGEE. J gave up 0 bases and V 0 bases, and 6 bases lay outside the gene matches. CDR3 in DNA: TGTGCCAGCAGCGTAGGGGGAGGGGACGTAGCCAAAAACATTCAGTACTTC. Translation gives CASSVGGGDVAKNIQYF.

V gene TRBV6-5 combines with J gene TRBJ1-1, with TRBD1 matching over 8 bases. The junction had 11 bases not matched to a gene; V was cut back by 6 bases and J by 5 bases. The germline gives CDR1 MNHEY, CDR2 SVGAGI. The CDR3 sequence is 15 residues long. The CDR3 region is CASSRDRGSVTEAFF. As DNA, the CDR3 is TGTGCCAGCAGCCGCGACAGGGGAAGCGTAACTGAAGCTTTCTTT.

The rearrangement uses TRBV5-4 and TRBJ1-5; D is unclear. Trimming shortened V by 0 bases and J by 6 bases, and 4 bases separated the two germline ends. Germline-derived CDR1 and CDR2 are SGHNT and YYREEE (reference sequence). The CDR3 loop spans 12 amino acids. This chain's CDR3 is CASSLDSQPQHF. The CDR3 DNA reads TGTGCCAGCAGCTTGGACAGTCAGCCCCAGCATTTT. The whole variable domain, filled in from reference TRBV5-4 and TRBJ1-5, reads ETGVTQSPTHLIKTRGQQVTLRCSSQSGHNTVSWYQQALGQGPQFIFQYYREEENGRGNFPPRFSGLQFPNYSSELNVNALELDDSALYLCASSLDSQPQHFGDGTRLSIL.

The CDR3, as DNA: TGTGCCAGCAGCTTAACGACAGGGGGCGCAGGAAATCAGCCCCAGCATTTT. The encoded protein is CASSLTTGGAGNQPQHF. The chain couples TRBV7-8 to TRBJ1-5; TRBD1 aligns across 10 bases. J was trimmed by 4 bases and V by 2 bases; bases with no gene match: 8. CDR1 and CDR2 from the germline V gene are SGHVS and FQNEAQ. The CDR3 sequence is 17 residues long.

This chain joins TRBV4-2 and TRBJ2-3; 8 bases line up with TRBD2. The germline V gene encodes CDR1 LGHNA and CDR2 YNFKEQ. With V trimmed by 1 base and J by 5 bases, 5 bases remained unmatched. This CDR3 is 15 amino acids long. CDR3 sequence (DNA): TGTGCCAGCAGCCAAGCGGGGGGGCAGAGAGATACGCAGTATTTT. It codes for CASSQAGGQRDTQYF.

This clone showed up just once. CDR3 bases: TGTGCCAGCAGCCCGGGACTAGCGGGAGTCTTCCCAAGCACAGATACGCAGTATTTT. Amino acid sequence: CASSPGLAGVFPSTDTQYF. The genes are TRBV7-2 and TRBJ2-3; 14 positions agree with TRBD2. This CDR3 spans 19 amino acids. The trim removed 5 bases at V and 0 bases at J, leaving 10 bases unmatched. Germline V gene data show CDR1 as SGHTA and CDR2 as FQGNSA.

The gene calls are TRBV29-1 and TRBJ2-5, with 12 positions matching TRBD2. This CDR3 has 16 amino acids. After removal of 5 bases from V and 4 bases from J, the junction contained 11 bases not matched to a gene. Germline CDR1 and CDR2: SQVTM and ANQGSEA. The CDR3 nucleotides read TGCAGCGTTTCTAGCGGGGGGGCCTATGTTTCAGAGACCCAGTACTTC. It encodes CSVSSGGAYVSETQYF.

V gene TRBV7-8 combines with J gene TRBJ2-7; weak D call: TRBD1 (6 bases). Looked up from germline, CDR1 is SGHVS and CDR2 is FQNEAQ. The CDR3 sequence is 13 residues long. V lost 5 bases to trimming and J lost 2 bases, with 10 bases between them. CDR3 in DNA: TGTGCCAGCAGCGAAGACAGGCCCTACGAGCAGTACTTC. It translates to CASSEDRPYEQYF.

The chain joins TRBV30 to TRBJ1-6; possibly TRBD1 for D (6 bases). This CDR3 region has 13 residues. Trimming cost V 1 base and J 7 bases, with 8 bases left between them. Per the germline V gene, CDR1 is GTSNPN and CDR2 is SVGIG (reference sequence). The CDR3 DNA reads TGTGCCTGGAGTGGGACAGACAATTCACCCCTCCACTTT. It translates to CAWSGTDNSPLHF.

This chain joins TRBV2 and TRBJ2-7, with TRBD2 matching 11 bases. The CDR3 length is 15 residues. The germline gives CDR1 SNHLY, CDR2 FYNNEI. Losses at the gene ends were 4 bases for V and 3 bases for J; bases not matched to a gene: 5. CDR3 in DNA: TGTGCCAGCAGTGGACTAGCGGGATTCGTCTACGAGCAGTACTTC. This sequence encodes CASSGLAGFVYEQYF.

This clone was recorded once. The chain joins TRBV7-8 to TRBJ1-5; 7 nucleotides align to TRBD1. J lost 4 bases, V lost 4 bases, and 7 bases had no gene match. CDR3 size: 15 residues. Per germline, CDR1 SGHVS and CDR2 FQNEAQ. CDR3 nucleotides: TGTGCCAGCAGCTCGACACGACAGGGAAATCAGCCCCAGCATTTT. Its translation: CASSSTRQGNQPQHF.

The rearrangement joins TRBV28 to TRBJ1-4; no reliable D call. The germline V gene has CDR1 MDHEN and CDR2 SYDVKM. V was shortened by 8 bases and J by 5 bases, with 9 bases between the two germline ends. The CDR3 totals 12 residues. CDR3 loop: CASQTGNEKLFF. In DNA, the CDR3 is TGTGCCAGCCAGACGGGGAATGAAAAACTGTTTTTT.

V usage is TRBV6-1 and J usage is TRBJ2-1; D remains unclear. Germline V CDR1 and CDR2: MNHNS, SASEGT. This CDR3 has 13 amino acids. The ends were cut back, 4 bases at V and 7 bases at J, with 11 bases in the middle. The CDR3 DNA sequence: TGTGCCAGCAGTGCATGGCTAGGAAATGAGCAGTTCTTC. This sequence encodes CASSAWLGNEQFF.

The chain combines TRBV5-5 with TRBJ1-1, with D hard to call. This CDR3 spans 14 amino acids. Germline V gives CDR1 SGHKS, CDR2 YYEKEE (reference sequence). V was clipped by 1 base and J by 5 bases, with 12 bases between them. CDR3 nucleotide sequence: TGTGCCAGCAGCTTGTTGCCCCGATGGACTGAAGCTTTCTTT. This translates into CASSLLPRWTEAFF. Supplemented by reference TRBV5-5 and TRBJ1-1, the full variable domain reads DAGVTQSPTHLIKTRGQQVTLRCSPISGHKSVSWYQQVLGQGPQFIFQYYEKEERGRGNFPDRFSARQFPNYSSELNVNALLLGDSALYLCASSLLPRWTEAFFGQGTRLTVV.

J is TRBJ2-1 and V is TRBV27; 11 bases agree with TRBD2. The CDR3 has 16 amino acids. Germline V gene sequence: CDR1 MNHEY, CDR2 SMNVEV (reference sequence). V lost 5 bases and J lost 6; bases outside the gene matches: 9. The CDR3 coding sequence is TGTGCCAGCAGTCCTCTACCGGGACTAGCGGCCAATGAGCAGTTCTTC. This encodes CASSPLPGLAANEQFF.

The rearrangement links TRBV6-1 to TRBJ2-3; tentative D call: TRBD2 (6 bases). V was pared by 2 bases and J by 4 bases, with 16 bases between. The CDR3 loop spans 16 amino acids. Germline V CDR1 and CDR2: MNHNS, SASEGT. DNA of the CDR3: TGTGCCAGCAGTGAATCTGGAGGGAGAGGGCCAGATACGCAGTATTTT. Amino acid sequence: CASSESGGRGPDTQYF.

This chain joins TRBV9 and TRBJ1-1; tentatively, D is TRBD1 (5 bases). The germline V and J ends were trimmed by 0 bases and 4 bases, with 10 bases remaining between them. Per the germline V gene, CDR1 is SGDLS and CDR2 is YYNGEE. The CDR3 extends over 14 amino acids. CDR3 protein: CASSVDPGGTEAFF. CDR3 nucleotide sequence: TGTGCCAGCAGCGTAGATCCGGGGGGCACTGAAGCTTTCTTT.

The chain combines TRBV30 with TRBJ1-6, with unresolved D. CDR1 is GTSNPN and CDR2 is SVGIG in the germline V gene (reference sequence). Trimming shortened V by 4 bases and J by 3 bases, and 10 bases separated the two germline ends. The length of the CDR3 is 14 residues. The CDR3 sequence: CAWTPTRYNSPLHF. CDR3 coding DNA: TGTGCCTGGACCCCGACTCGCTATAATTCACCCCTCCACTTT.

The chain couples TRBV13 to TRBJ1-1; the D gene is possibly TRBD1 (5 bases). CDR1 PRHDT and CDR2 FYEKMQ come from the germline V gene (reference sequence). The V gene lost 5 bases and the J gene lost 10 bases, with 20 bases spanning the gap. CDR3 length: 14 amino acids. The chain's CDR3 is CASSLRPRDDGAFF. As DNA, the CDR3 is TGTGCCAGCAGCCTACGACCCCGGGACGATGGAGCTTTCTTT. The variable domain in full, completed from reference TRBV13 and TRBJ1-1, reads AAGVIQSPRHLIKEKRETATLKCYPIPRHDTVYWYQQGPGQDPQFLISFYEKMQSDKGSIPDRFSAQQFSDYHSELNMSSLELGDSALYFCASSLRPRDDGAFFGQGTRLTVV.

The gene calls are TRBV7-3 and TRBJ2-1; 13 bases match TRBD2. CDR3 length: 19 amino acids. The V gene's germline CDR1 is SGHTA and CDR2 FQGTGA. V lost 5 bases to trimming and J lost 1 base; unmatched junction nucleotides: 11. Here the CDR3 reads CASSLWTSGSRSSYNEQFF. CDR3 in DNA: TGTGCCAGCAGCCTTTGGACTAGCGGGAGTAGGAGTTCCTACAATGAGCAGTTCTTC.

This clone showed up just once. The chain carries TRBV5-1 and TRBJ2-7; the D is unclear. The CDR3 runs 15 residues. Trimming took 0 bases from V and 4 from J, leaving 14 bases between them. Germline CDR1 SGHRS, CDR2 YFSETQ. The CDR3 DNA follows: TGCGCCAGCAGCTTGGAGGGCACTCTGACTTACGAGCAGTACTTC. Amino acid sequence: CASSLEGTLTYEQYF. The variable domain in full, with the rest retrieved from reference TRBV5-1 and TRBJ2-7, is KAGVTQTPRYLIKTRGQQVTLSCSPISGHRSVSWYQQTPGQGLQFLFEYFSETQRNKGNFPGRFSGRQFSNSRSEMNVSTLELGDSALYLCASSLEGTLTYEQYFGPGTRLTVT.

V is TRBV27 and J is TRBJ2-1; D is ambiguous. Germline V gene data show CDR1 as MNHEY and CDR2 as SMNVEV (reference sequence). The germline V and J ends were trimmed by 4 bases and 3 bases, with 10 bases remaining between them. The CDR3 runs to 14 residues. The CDR3 DNA reads as TGTGCCAGCAGTTGGTCGGCACACTACAATGAGCAGTTCTTC. Amino acid sequence: CASSWSAHYNEQFF.

The V gene is TRBV27, the J gene TRBJ2-1; D possibly corresponds to TRBD1 (6 bases). Germline V gene sequence: CDR1 MNHEY, CDR2 SMNVEV (reference sequence). Trimming took off 3 bases at V and 0 bases at J, with 12 bases between the two ends. This CDR3 is built from 16 residues. The CDR3 spells CASSLWGLSSYNEQFF. As DNA, the CDR3 is TGTGCCAGCAGTTTGTGGGGGCTGAGCTCCTACAATGAGCAGTTCTTC.

This chain joins TRBV7-2 and TRBJ2-1; TRBD2 aligns across 11 bases. Germline values: CDR1 SGHTA, CDR2 FQGNSA. The CDR3 contains 19 residues. J gave up 1 base and V 5 bases, and 13 bases lay outside the gene matches. The CDR3 here is CASSLLVGASGRSYNEQFF. The CDR3 coding sequence is TGTGCCAGCAGCCTATTAGTGGGGGCTAGCGGGAGGTCCTACAATGAGCAGTTCTTC.

The rearrangement joins TRBV2 to TRBJ1-1; tentatively, D is TRBD1 (6 bases). The germline V gene encodes CDR1 SNHLY and CDR2 FYNNEI. The CDR3 has 12 residues. Trimming removed 8 bases from V and 1 base from J, with 8 bases in between. CDR3 sequence: CASEDRNTEAFF. The CDR3 DNA is TGTGCCAGCGAGGACAGGAACACTGAAGCTTTCTTT.

The chain carries TRBV27 and TRBJ1-1, with unresolved D. Trimming took off 5 bases at V and 2 bases at J, with 9 bases between the two ends. Germline-derived CDR1 and CDR2 are MNHEY and SMNVEV (reference sequence). The CDR3 length is 13 residues. CDR3 bases: TGTGCCAGCAGTCCCCTTATAAACACTGAAGCTTTCTTT. Translated: CASSPLINTEAFF.